The 11 T cell receptor beta chains presented below share a single source sample, sequenced in a study of cytomegalovirus exposure and HLA in healthy donors. The PCR used 60 Vbeta and 13 Jbeta primers. The protocol was immunoSEQ multiplex PCR, while the TCRdb copy is restricted to in-frame clones and leaves out a portion. The sample consists of 95,000 to 130,000 clones, roughly 79% of them appearing once. Material for sequencing was PBMCs. The source of these receptors is a woman under 30 in good health and CMV-seronegative.

Comment on this clone: Other DNA sequences in the sample encode the same CDR3. The gene calls are TRBV5-1 and TRBJ1-2, with TRBD1 identical over 9 bases. V was pared by 0 bases and J by 5 bases, with 5 bases of the junction left unmatched. CDR3 size: 15 residues. Germline V CDR1 and CDR2: SGHRS, YFSETQ. The CDR3 region is CASSLAGQGPYGYTF. The CDR3 nucleotides read TGCGCCAGCAGCTTGGCGGGACAGGGTCCTTATGGCTACACCTTC.

This chain joins TRBV5-1 and TRBJ1-2; D not resolved. The V and J ends lost 0 bases and 3 bases respectively, with 12 bases between them. The CDR3 is 15 residues long. Germline CDR1 reads SGHRS; CDR2 reads YFSETQ. The CDR3 spells CASSLEEGSYYGYTF. The CDR3 nucleotides are TGCGCCAGCAGCTTGGAGGAGGGCTCCTACTATGGCTACACCTTC. Drawing the rest from reference TRBV5-1 and TRBJ1-2, the complete variable domain is KAGVTQTPRYLIKTRGQQVTLSCSPISGHRSVSWYQQTPGQGLQFLFEYFSETQRNKGNFPGRFSGRQFSNSRSEMNVSTLELGDSALYLCASSLEEGSYYGYTFGSGTRLTVV.

The chain combines TRBV15 with TRBJ1-6; D gene uncertain. V lost 0 bases, J lost 8 bases, and 11 bases lay in between. This CDR3 is built from 15 residues. Germline V gives CDR1 LNHNV, CDR2 YYDKDF (reference sequence). CDR3 coding DNA: TGTGCCACCAGCAGAGATATCAGCGCGGATTCACCCCTCCACTTT. Its protein product is CATSRDISADSPLHF.

The V gene is TRBV6-5, the J gene TRBJ2-7; D perhaps matches TRBD1 (5 bases). V lost 5 bases, J lost 1 base, and 6 bases lay in between. The length of the CDR3 is 12 residues. Germline-derived CDR1 and CDR2 are MNHEY and SVGAGI. CDR3 protein: CASSQGSYEQYF. CDR3 DNA sequence: TGTGCCAGCAGTCAGGGTTCCTACGAGCAGTACTTC.

The chain joins TRBV6-1 to TRBJ1-4; tentative D call: TRBD1 (6 bases). Germline lookup yields CDR1 MNHNS and CDR2 SASEGT. V shed 8 bases and J shed 8 bases, with 15 bases lying between them. There are 13 residues in the CDR3. The CDR3 protein is CASGRQAGEKLFF. The CDR3 coding sequence is TGTGCCAGCGGACGACAGGCAGGAGAAAAACTGTTTTTT.

This clone was found a few times. The rearrangement joins TRBV14 to TRBJ1-1; D is unclear. CDR3 length: 14 residues. V lost 0 bases and J lost 1, with 6 bases in between. The germline gives CDR1 SGHDN, CDR2 FVKESK. The chain's CDR3 is CASSQDLWNTEAFF. The CDR3 coding sequence is TGTGCCAGCAGCCAAGATCTTTGGAACACTGAAGCTTTCTTT.

The V call is TRBV5-1, the J call TRBJ2-1, with D possibly TRBD1 on 6 matching bases. The length of the CDR3 is 15 residues. Trimming cost V 0 bases and J 5 bases, with 12 bases left between them. The germline V gene has CDR1 SGHRS and CDR2 YFSETQ. The CDR3 protein is CASSLDGDNDNEQFF. The CDR3 coding sequence is TGCGCCAGCAGCTTGGACGGGGACAATGACAATGAGCAGTTCTTC. Full variable domain (rest looked up from reference TRBV5-1 and TRBJ2-1): KAGVTQTPRYLIKTRGQQVTLSCSPISGHRSVSWYQQTPGQGLQFLFEYFSETQRNKGNFPGRFSGRQFSNSRSEMNVSTLELGDSALYLCASSLDGDNDNEQFFGPGTRLTVL.

The chain couples TRBV6-1 to TRBJ1-2, with D hard to call. Germline-derived CDR1 and CDR2 are MNHNS and SASEGT. The V gene lost 11 bases and the J gene lost 4 bases, with 11 bases spanning the gap. The CDR3 runs 11 residues. CDR3 region: CAHRGFYGYTF. DNA for the CDR3: TGTGCCCACCGGGGTTTCTATGGCTACACCTTC.

The chain carries TRBV10-3 and TRBJ2-7, with D possibly TRBD1 on 6 matching bases. The CDR3 covers 14 residues. Germline loops: CDR1 ENHRY, CDR2 SYGVKD. V lost 7 bases to trimming and J lost 2 bases, with 15 bases between them. CDR3 region: CAITRSGEPYEQYF. The CDR3 coding sequence is TGTGCCATCACCAGATCAGGGGAACCCTACGAGCAGTACTTC.

J is TRBJ2-7 and V is TRBV28, with 7 positions matching TRBD1. Germline assignment: CDR1 MDHEN and CDR2 SYDVKM. J gave up 6 bases and V 5 bases, and 10 bases lay outside the gene matches. The CDR3 consists of 14 residues. CDR3 region: CASSPLWDSPEQYF. The CDR3 nucleotides are TGTGCCAGCAGTCCCCTTTGGGACAGTCCCGAGCAGTACTTC.

This chain connects TRBV4-2 to TRBJ1-5; 7 bases match TRBD1. Germline lookup yields CDR1 LGHNA and CDR2 YNFKEQ. V lost 4 bases to trimming and J lost 3 bases; unmatched junction nucleotides: 9. The CDR3 spans 16 residues. The CDR3 bases are TGTGCCAGCAGCCCCCGGGACAGCACCCTCAATCAGCCCCAGCATTTT. The encoded protein is CASSPRDSTLNQPQHF.